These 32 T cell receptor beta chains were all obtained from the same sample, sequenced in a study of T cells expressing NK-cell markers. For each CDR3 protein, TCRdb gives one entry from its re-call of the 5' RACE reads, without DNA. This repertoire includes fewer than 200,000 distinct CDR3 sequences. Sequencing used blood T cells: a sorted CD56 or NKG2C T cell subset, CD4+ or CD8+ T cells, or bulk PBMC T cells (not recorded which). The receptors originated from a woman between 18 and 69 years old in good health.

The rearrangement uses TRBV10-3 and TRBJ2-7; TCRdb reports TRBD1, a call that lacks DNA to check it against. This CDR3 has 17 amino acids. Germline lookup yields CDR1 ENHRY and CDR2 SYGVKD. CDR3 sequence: CAISESSRGLVSYEQYF.

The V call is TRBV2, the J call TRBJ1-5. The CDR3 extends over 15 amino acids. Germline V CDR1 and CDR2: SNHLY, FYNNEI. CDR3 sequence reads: CASSVGESRNQPQHF.

The chain's CDR3 is CASGEKLAGAPPAQFF. The rearrangement uses TRBV27 and TRBJ2-1; as DNA is missing, the TRBD2 call by TCRdb cannot be tested. CDR1 and CDR2 from the germline V gene are MNHEY and SMNVEV (reference sequence). The CDR3 contains 16 residues.

The CDR3 spells CASSTTLTSGYEQYF. The genes are TRBV5-1 and TRBJ2-7; the D call from TCRdb, TRBD2, cannot be confirmed without DNA. Germline CDR1 SGHRS, CDR2 YFSETQ. This CDR3 spans 15 amino acids.

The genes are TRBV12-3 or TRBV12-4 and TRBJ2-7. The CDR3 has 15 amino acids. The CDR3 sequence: CASSASLPAGVEQYF.

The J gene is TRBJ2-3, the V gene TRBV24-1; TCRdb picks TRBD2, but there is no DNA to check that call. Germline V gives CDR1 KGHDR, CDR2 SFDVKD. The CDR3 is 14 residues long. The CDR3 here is CATSDASLTDTQYF.

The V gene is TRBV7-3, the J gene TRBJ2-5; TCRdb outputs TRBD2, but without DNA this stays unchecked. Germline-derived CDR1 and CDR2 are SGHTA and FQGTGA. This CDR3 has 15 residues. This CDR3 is CASSLTTSGGKTQYF.

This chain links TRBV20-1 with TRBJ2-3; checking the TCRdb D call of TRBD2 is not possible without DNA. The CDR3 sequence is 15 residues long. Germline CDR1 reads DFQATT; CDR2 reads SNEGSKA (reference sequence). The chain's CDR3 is CSARRASGSTDTQYF.

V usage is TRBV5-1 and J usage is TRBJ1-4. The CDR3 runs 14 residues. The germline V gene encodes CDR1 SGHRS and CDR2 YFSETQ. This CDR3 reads CASSLAGTNEKLFF.

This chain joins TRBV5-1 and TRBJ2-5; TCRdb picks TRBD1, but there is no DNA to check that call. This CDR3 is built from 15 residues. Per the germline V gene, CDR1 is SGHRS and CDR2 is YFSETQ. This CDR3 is CASSQTTGLQETQYF.

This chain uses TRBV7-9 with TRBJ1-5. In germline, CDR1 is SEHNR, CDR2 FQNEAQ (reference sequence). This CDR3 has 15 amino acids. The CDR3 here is CASSLQGGINQPQHF.

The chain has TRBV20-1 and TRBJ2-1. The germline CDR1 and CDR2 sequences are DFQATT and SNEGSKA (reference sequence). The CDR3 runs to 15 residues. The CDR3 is CSARIAGLSYNEQFF.

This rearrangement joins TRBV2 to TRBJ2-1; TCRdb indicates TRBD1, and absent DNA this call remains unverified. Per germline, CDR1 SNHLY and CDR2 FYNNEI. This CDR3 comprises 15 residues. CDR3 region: CASSGDSSGLNEQFF.

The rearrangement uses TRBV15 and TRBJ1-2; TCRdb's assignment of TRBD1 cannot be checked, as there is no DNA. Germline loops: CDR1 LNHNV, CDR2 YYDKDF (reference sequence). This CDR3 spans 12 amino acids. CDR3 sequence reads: CATSRDGGGYTF.

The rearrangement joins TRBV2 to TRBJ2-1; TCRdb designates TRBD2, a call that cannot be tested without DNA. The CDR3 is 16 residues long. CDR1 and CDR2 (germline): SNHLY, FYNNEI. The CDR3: CASSENPSGGYNEQFF.

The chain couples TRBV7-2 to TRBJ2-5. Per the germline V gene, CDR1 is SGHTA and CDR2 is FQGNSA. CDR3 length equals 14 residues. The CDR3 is CASSSSGLQETQYF.

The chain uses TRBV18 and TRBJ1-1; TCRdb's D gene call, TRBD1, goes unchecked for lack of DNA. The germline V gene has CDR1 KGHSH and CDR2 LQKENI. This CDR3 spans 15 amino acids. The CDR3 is CASSPSGRGNTEAFF.

The CDR3 loop reads CSAFIAGGLYTDTQYF. The chain combines TRBV20-1 with TRBJ2-3; TCRdb reports TRBD2, a call that lacks DNA to check it against. The CDR3 sequence is 16 residues long. Germline V CDR1 and CDR2: DFQATT, SNEGSKA (reference sequence).

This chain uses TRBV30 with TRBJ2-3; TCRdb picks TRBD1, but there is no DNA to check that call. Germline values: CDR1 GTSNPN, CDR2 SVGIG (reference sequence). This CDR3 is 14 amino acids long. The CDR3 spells CAWNGVWGPDAQYF.

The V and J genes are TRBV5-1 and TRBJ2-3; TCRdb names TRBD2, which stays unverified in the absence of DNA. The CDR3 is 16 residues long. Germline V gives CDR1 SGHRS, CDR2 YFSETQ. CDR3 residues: CASSFVGTSPSDTQYF.

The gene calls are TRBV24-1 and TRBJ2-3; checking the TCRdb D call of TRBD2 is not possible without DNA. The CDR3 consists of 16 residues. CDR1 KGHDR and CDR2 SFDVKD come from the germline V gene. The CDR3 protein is CATSDGGGARTDTQYF.

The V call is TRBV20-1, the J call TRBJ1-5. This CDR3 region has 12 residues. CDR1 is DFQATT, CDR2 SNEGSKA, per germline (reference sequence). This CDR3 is CSATDSNQPQHF.

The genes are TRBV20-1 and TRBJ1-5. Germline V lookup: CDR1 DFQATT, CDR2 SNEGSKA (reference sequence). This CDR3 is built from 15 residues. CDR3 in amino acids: CSASVAGRGNQPQHF.

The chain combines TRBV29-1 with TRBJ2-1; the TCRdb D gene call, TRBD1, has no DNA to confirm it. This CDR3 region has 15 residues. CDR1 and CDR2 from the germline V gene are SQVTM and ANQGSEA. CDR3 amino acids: CSVAEGSPNYNEQFF.

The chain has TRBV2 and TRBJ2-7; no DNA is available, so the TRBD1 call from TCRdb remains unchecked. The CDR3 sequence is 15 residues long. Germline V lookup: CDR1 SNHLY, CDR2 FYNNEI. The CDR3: CASSGDRVGGYEQYF.

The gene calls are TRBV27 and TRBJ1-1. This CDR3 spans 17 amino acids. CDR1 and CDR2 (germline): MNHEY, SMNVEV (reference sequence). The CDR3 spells CASTWTGGVGGNTEAFF.

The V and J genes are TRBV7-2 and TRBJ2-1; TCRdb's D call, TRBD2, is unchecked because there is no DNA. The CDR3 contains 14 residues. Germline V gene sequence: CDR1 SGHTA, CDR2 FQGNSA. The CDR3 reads CADQPGLAYNEQFF.

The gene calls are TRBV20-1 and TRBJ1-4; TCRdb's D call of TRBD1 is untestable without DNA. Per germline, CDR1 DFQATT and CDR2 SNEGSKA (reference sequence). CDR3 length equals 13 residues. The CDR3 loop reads CSALTGSGEKLFF.

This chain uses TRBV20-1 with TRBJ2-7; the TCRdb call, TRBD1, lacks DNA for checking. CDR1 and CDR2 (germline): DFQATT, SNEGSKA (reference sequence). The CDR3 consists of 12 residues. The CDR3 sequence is CSAIGGDSEQYF.

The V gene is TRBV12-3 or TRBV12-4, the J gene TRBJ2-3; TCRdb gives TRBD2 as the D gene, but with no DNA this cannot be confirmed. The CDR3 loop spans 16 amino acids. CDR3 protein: CASSRDLHGRLHTQYF.

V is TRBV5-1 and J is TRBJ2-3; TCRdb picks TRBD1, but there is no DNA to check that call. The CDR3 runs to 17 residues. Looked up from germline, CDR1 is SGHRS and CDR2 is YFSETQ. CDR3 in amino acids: CASSLAVGPVGQDTQYF. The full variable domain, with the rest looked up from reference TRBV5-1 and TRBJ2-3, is KAGVTQTPRYLIKTRGQQVTLSCSPISGHRSVSWYQQTPGQGLQFLFEYFSETQRNKGNFPGRFSGRQFSNSRSEMNVSTLELGDSALYLCASSLAVGPVGQDTQYFGPGTRLTVL.

The CDR3 sequence is CSARGFVFTEAFF. The V and J genes are TRBV20-1 and TRBJ1-1. This CDR3 is 13 amino acids long. The germline V gene has CDR1 DFQATT and CDR2 SNEGSKA (reference sequence).